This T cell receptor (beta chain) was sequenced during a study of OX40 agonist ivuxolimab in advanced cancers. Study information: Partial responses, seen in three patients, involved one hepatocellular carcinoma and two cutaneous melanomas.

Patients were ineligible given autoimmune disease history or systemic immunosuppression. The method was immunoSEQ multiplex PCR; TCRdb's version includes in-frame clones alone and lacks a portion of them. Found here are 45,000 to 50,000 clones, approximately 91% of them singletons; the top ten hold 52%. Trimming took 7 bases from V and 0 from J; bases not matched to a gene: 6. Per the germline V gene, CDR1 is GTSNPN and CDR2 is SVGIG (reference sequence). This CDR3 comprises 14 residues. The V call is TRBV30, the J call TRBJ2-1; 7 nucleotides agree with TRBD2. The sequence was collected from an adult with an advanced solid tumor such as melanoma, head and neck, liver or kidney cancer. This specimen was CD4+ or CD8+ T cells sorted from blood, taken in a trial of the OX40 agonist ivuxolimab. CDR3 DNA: TGTGCCTCAACCGCGGGGGTCTCCTACAATGAGCAGTTCTTC. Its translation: CASTAGVSYNEQFF.